Listed below are T cell receptor beta chains from one sample, sequenced in a study of CD8 T cells in Susac syndrome. TCRdb itself ran the immunoSEQ multiplex PCR reads through MiXCR, one entry per CDR3 protein. There are over 150,000 distinct CDR3 sequences in the sample; 85% to 95% occur only once, and about 0.1% lies in the top ten. Sample: CD4+ T cells from PBMCs. The receptors derive from a human donor with Susac syndrome. Both conserved end residues are part of each CDR3. A D gene is named only where the DNA matches it firmly. A clone size is listed for some rows: how often the clone was seen (once, few, many), or a class if it is expanded.

d_call	v_call	clone_size	j_call	cdr3_aa	cdr3_nt
NA	TRBV2	NA	TRBJ2-5	CASSPLTRAAETQYF	TGTGCCAGCAGCCCTCTAACTAGAGCGGCCGAGACCCAGTACTTC
NA	TRBV11-2	NA	TRBJ2-7	CASSLDLRSYEQYF	TGTGCCAGCAGCTTAGATCTTCGGTCCTACGAGCAGTACTTC
NA	TRBV6-1	NA	TRBJ2-1	CASRGIVIEQFF	TGTGCCAGCAGAGGGATTGTCATTGAGCAGTTCTTC
NA	TRBV28	NA	TRBJ1-1	CASSSHRDPRSTEAFF	TGTGCCAGCAGTTCTCACAGGGACCCCCGGAGCACTGAAGCTTTCTTT
TRBD1	TRBV20-1	NA	TRBJ1-1	CSAGGTVNTEAFF	TGCAGTGCTGGGGGGACAGTTAACACTGAAGCTTTCTTT
TRBD1	TRBV20-1	NA	TRBJ2-7	CSAHRGFYEQYF	TGCAGTGCTCACAGGGGGTTCTACGAGCAGTACTTC
NA	TRBV30	NA	TRBJ1-4	CAWSPRQFPGATNEKLFF	TGTGCCTGGAGTCCCAGACAGTTCCCTGGGGCAACTAATGAAAAACTGTTTTTT
NA	TRBV2	NA	TRBJ2-1	CASSGGLSANSHNEQFF	TGTGCCAGCAGCGGGGGTCTTAGCGCCAACTCCCACAATGAGCAGTTCTTC
TRBD1	TRBV19	NA	TRBJ2-2	CASSAQGPNTGELFF	TGTGCCAGTAGTGCACAGGGGCCGAACACCGGGGAGCTGTTTTTT
TRBD2	TRBV4-1	NA	TRBJ2-2	CASSQDSWLADNTGELFF	TGCGCCAGCAGCCAAGATTCGTGGCTAGCGGACAACACCGGGGAGCTGTTTTTT
TRBD1	TRBV7-2	NA	TRBJ1-1	CASSSRDRAVNTEAFF	TGTGCCAGCAGCTCCCGGGACAGGGCGGTGAACACTGAAGCTTTCTTT
NA	TRBV2	NA	TRBJ2-2	CASSVRGPNTGELFF	TGTGCCAGCAGTGTACGGGGTCCGAACACCGGGGAGCTGTTTTTT
TRBD2	TRBV5-6	NA	TRBJ2-5	CASLGLAGGETQYF	TGTGCCAGCCTTGGACTAGCGGGGGGGGAGACCCAGTACTTC
NA	TRBV2	NA	TRBJ2-3	CASSIRLADTQYF	TGTGCCAGCAGCATTCGACTAGCAGATACGCAGTATTTT
NA	TRBV30	NA	TRBJ1-1	CAWSVGRDEAFF	TGTGCCTGGAGTGTCGGAAGGGATGAAGCTTTCTTT
NA	TRBV7-9	NA	TRBJ2-1	CASSLQLASSYNEQFF	TGTGCCAGCAGCCTGCAATTGGCTAGCTCCTACAATGAGCAGTTCTTC
TRBD1	TRBV4-3	NA	TRBJ2-7	CASSERGQRGYEQYF	TGCGCCAGCAGCGAAAGGGGGCAGAGGGGGTACGAGCAGTACTTC
NA	TRBV29-1	NA	TRBJ1-5	CSVGGGRNQPQHF	TGCAGCGTTGGAGGGGGTCGGAATCAGCCCCAGCATTTT
TRBD1	TRBV28	NA	TRBJ1-4	CASSLNGGTGIEKLFF	TGTGCCAGCAGTTTAAATGGGGGGACAGGGATCGAAAAACTGTTTTTT
TRBD2	TRBV6-2/TRBV6-3	NA	TRBJ2-7	CASGASGLSYEQYF	TGTGCCAGCGGAGCTAGCGGACTCTCCTACGAGCAGTACTTC
NA	TRBV20-1	NA	TRBJ2-7	CSAGVSIRSPYEQYF	TGCAGTGCTGGGGTATCGATACGTTCTCCCTACGAGCAGTACTTC
TRBD2	TRBV9	NA	TRBJ2-1	CASSVEGRAYNEQFF	TGTGCCAGCAGCGTAGAGGGGAGGGCCTACAATGAGCAGTTCTTC
TRBD2	TRBV2	NA	TRBJ2-3	CASSEGSGGLTDTQYF	TGTGCCAGCAGTGAAGGTAGCGGGGGGCTCACAGATACGCAGTATTTT
NA	TRBV20-1	NA	TRBJ1-3	CSAFQGSGNTIYF	TGCAGTGCTTTCCAGGGCTCTGGAAACACCATATATTTT
NA	TRBV12-3/TRBV12-4	NA	TRBJ1-5	CASSLGQGSSNQPQHF	TGTGCCAGCAGTTTAGGGCAGGGAAGTAGCAATCAGCCCCAGCATTTT
TRBD2	TRBV18	NA	TRBJ2-2	CASSTGLAGLGGELFF	TGTGCCAGCTCAACGGGACTAGCGGGTCTCGGCGGGGAGCTGTTTTTT
NA	TRBV20-1	NA	TRBJ2-7	CSAVPAARDYEQYF	TGCAGTGCCGTACCCGCGGCCAGGGACTACGAGCAGTACTTC
NA	TRBV5-1	NA	TRBJ1-2	CASSPSGDDYGYTF	TGCGCCAGCAGCCCCTCAGGTGACGACTATGGCTACACCTTC
TRBD1	TRBV9	NA	TRBJ2-3	CASSVRDRIYGTGTDTQYF	TGTGCCAGCAGCGTAAGGGACAGGATCTACGGGACAGGGACAGATACGCAGTATTTT
TRBD1	TRBV27	NA	TRBJ1-5	CASSLSTGLGNQPQHF	TGTGCCAGCAGTTTATCGACAGGGTTGGGCAATCAGCCCCAGCATTTT
NA	TRBV5-1	NA	TRBJ2-1	CASSHPDFSHNEQFF	TGCGCCAGCAGCCATCCGGACTTTTCCCACAATGAGCAGTTCTTC
TRBD2	TRBV20-1	NA	TRBJ2-5	CSACLPGTSGETQYF	TGCAGTGCTTGTCTCCCCGGGACTAGCGGGGAGACCCAGTACTTC
NA	TRBV12-3/TRBV12-4	NA	TRBJ1-6	CASSYDIGNSPLHF	TGTGCCAGCAGTTACGACATCGGGAATTCACCCCTCCACTTT
NA	TRBV20-1	once	TRBJ2-5	CSASSGGREETQYF	TGCAGTGCTAGTTCCGGGGGCCGGGAGGAGACCCAGTACTTC
NA	TRBV2	NA	TRBJ2-4	CASSVKRARAKNIQYF	TGTGCCAGCAGTGTAAAGCGGGCTAGGGCCAAAAACATTCAGTACTTC
NA	TRBV29-1	NA	TRBJ2-5	CSGDWQETQYF	TGCAGCGGTGACTGGCAAGAGACCCAGTACTTC
TRBD1	TRBV2	once	TRBJ1-2	CASNEEQGARVYGYTF	TGTGCCAGCAACGAAGAACAGGGGGCGCGGGTCTATGGCTACACCTTC
NA	TRBV15	NA	TRBJ2-7	CATSEGFEQYF	TGTGCCACCAGCGAGGGGTTCGAGCAGTACTTC
NA	TRBV28	NA	TRBJ2-5	CASSQTDHQETQYF	TGTGCCAGCAGTCAAACGGACCACCAAGAGACCCAGTACTTC
NA	TRBV7-2	NA	TRBJ2-3	CASSLEGRGGTDTQYF	TGTGCCAGCAGCTTAGAGGGTCGGGGTGGCACAGATACGCAGTATTTT
NA	TRBV5-1	NA	TRBJ1-5	CASSSPLGNSNQPQHF	TGCGCCAGCAGCTCGCCTTTGGGTAATAGCAATCAGCCCCAGCATTTT
NA	TRBV7-6	NA	TRBJ2-1	CASSLAWRDDEQFF	TGTGCCAGCAGCTTAGCCTGGCGGGACGATGAGCAGTTCTTC
NA	TRBV28	once	TRBJ1-2	CASGRVMGGYTF	TGTGCCAGCGGAAGAGTTATGGGTGGCTACACCTTC
TRBD2	TRBV3-1	NA	TRBJ2-2	CASSQFLAGGPNTGELFF	TGTGCCAGCAGCCAATTTCTAGCGGGAGGGCCTAACACCGGGGAGCTGTTTTTT
NA	TRBV3-1	NA	TRBJ2-5	CASSRALGEYQETQYF	TGTGCCAGCAGCCGAGCACTGGGAGAGTACCAAGAGACCCAGTACTTC
TRBD2	TRBV7-9	NA	TRBJ2-7	CASRPMTSGSGNEQYF	TGTGCCAGCAGACCCATGACTAGCGGGAGTGGGAACGAGCAGTACTTC
NA	TRBV29-1	NA	TRBJ2-3	CSVGGASTDTQYF	TGCAGCGTTGGGGGGGCTAGCACAGATACGCAGTATTTT
NA	TRBV10-3	NA	TRBJ1-2	CAITLDRNYGYTF	TGTGCCATCACCCTTGACAGGAACTATGGCTACACCTTC
NA	TRBV7-9	NA	TRBJ2-7	CASSQDQGHEQYF	TGTGCCAGCAGTCAGGATCAGGGACACGAGCAGTACTTC
NA	TRBV5-1	NA	TRBJ1-2	CASSRLVGANYGYTF	TGCGCCAGCAGCCGGCTGGTGGGAGCTAACTATGGCTACACCTTC
NA	TRBV12-3/TRBV12-4	NA	TRBJ1-1	CASSSQGVTEAFF	TGTGCCAGCAGTTCCCAGGGAGTTACTGAAGCTTTCTTT
NA	TRBV3-1	NA	TRBJ2-5	CASSQQLGTHF	TGTGCCAGCAGCCAACAACTCGGGACACACTTC
NA	TRBV7-2	NA	TRBJ2-1	CASSLAGKYNEQFF	TGTGCCAGCAGCTTAGCGGGGAAATACAATGAGCAGTTCTTC
TRBD1	TRBV19	NA	TRBJ2-7	CASSFRDRVYEQYF	TGTGCCAGTAGTTTCCGGGACAGAGTCTACGAGCAGTACTTC
TRBD2	TRBV9	NA	TRBJ2-7	CASSVADSLAGELKVQYF	TGTGCCAGCAGCGTAGCCGACTCACTAGCGGGGGAGCTAAAGGTGCAGTACTTC
NA	TRBV2	NA	TRBJ1-2	CASSWGTSYGYTF	TGTGCCAGCAGTTGGGGCACCTCCTATGGCTACACCTTC